This TCR beta chain is from a study of OX40 agonist ivuxolimab in advanced cancers. This CDR3 has 17 residues. With V trimmed by 5 bases and J by 3 bases, 14 bases remained unmatched. Germline loops: CDR1 MNHEY, CDR2 SMNVEV (reference sequence). Using immunoSEQ multiplex PCR, the repertoire was profiled, and TCRdb retains in-frame clones only, with some absent. The table records about 79,000 clones, about 84% of them present only once. The sequence was obtained from an adult with an advanced solid tumor such as melanoma, head and neck, liver or kidney cancer. The chain employs TRBV27 and TRBJ2-3, with 7 positions matching TRBD1. The sample in question was CD4+ or CD8+ T cells sorted from blood, obtained in a trial of the OX40 agonist ivuxolimab. CDR3: CASSRGKGQEGTDTQYF. The CDR3, as DNA: TGTGCCAGCAGTAGGGGGAAAGGACAGGAAGGGACAGATACGCAGTATTTT.